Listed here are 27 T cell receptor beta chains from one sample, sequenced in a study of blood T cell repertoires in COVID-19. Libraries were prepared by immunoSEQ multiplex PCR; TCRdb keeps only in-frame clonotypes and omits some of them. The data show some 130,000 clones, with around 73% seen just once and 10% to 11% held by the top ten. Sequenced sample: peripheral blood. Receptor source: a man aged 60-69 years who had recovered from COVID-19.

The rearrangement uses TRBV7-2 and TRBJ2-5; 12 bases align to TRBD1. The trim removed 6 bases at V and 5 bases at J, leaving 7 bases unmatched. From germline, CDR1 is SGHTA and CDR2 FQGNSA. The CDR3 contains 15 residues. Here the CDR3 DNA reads TGTGCCAGCAGATCCGGGACAGGGGGCTGGGAGACCCAGTACTTC. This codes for CASRSGTGGWETQYF.

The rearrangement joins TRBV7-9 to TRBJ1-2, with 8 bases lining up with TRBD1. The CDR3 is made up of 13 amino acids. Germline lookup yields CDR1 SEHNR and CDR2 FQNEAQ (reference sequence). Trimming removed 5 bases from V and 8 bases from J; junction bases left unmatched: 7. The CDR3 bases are TGTGCCAGCAGCCGGACAGGGTTCGACGGCTACACCTTC. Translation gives CASSRTGFDGYTF.

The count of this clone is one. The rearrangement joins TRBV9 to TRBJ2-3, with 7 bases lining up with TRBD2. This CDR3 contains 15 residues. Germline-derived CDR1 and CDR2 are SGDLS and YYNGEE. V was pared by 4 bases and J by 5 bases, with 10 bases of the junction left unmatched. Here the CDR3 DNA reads TGTGCCAGCAGCTCAGCGGCGGGGGAAGGAGATACGCAGTATTTT. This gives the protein CASSSAAGEGDTQYF. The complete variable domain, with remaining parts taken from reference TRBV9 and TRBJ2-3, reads DSGVTQTPKHLITATGQRVTLRCSPRSGDLSVYWYQQSLDQGLQFLIQYYNGEERAKGNILERFSAQQFPDLHSELNLSSLELGDSALYFCASSSAAGEGDTQYFGPGTRLTVL.

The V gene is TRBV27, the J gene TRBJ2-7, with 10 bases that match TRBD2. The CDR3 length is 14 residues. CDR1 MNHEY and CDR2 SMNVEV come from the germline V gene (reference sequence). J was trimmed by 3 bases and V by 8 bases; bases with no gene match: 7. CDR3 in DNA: TGTGCCAGCGGGGTTAGCGGGGGGCGCTACGAGCAGTACTTC. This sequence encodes CASGVSGGRYEQYF.

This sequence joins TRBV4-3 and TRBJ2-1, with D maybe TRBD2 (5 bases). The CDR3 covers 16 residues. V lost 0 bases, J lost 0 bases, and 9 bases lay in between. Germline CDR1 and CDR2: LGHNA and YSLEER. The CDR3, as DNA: TGCGCCAGCAGCCAAGATCGCGCGGGCTCCTACAATGAGCAGTTCTTC. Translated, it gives CASSQDRAGSYNEQFF.

The DNA of the CDR3 is TGTGCCAGCAGCAGGGGGACAGCAGATACGCAGTATTTT. Its protein is CASSRGTADTQYF. The chain has TRBV7-9 and TRBJ2-3; 7 nucleotides align to TRBD1. In germline, CDR1 is SEHNR, CDR2 FQNEAQ (reference sequence). This CDR3 has 13 residues. The trim removed 5 bases at V and 4 bases at J, leaving 3 bases unmatched.

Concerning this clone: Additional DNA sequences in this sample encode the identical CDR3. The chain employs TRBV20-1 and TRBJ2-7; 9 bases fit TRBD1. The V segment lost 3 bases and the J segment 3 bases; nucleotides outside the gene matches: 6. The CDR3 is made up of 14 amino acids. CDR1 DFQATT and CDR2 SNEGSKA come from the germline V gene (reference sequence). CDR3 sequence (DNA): TGCAGTGCTAGTCCCGGACAGGGGAGCTACGAGCAGTACTTC. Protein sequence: CSASPGQGSYEQYF.

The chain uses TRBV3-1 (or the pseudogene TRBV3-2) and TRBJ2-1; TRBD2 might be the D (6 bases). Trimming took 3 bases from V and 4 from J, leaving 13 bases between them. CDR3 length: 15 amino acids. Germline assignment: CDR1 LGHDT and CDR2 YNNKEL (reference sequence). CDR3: CASSQMGLEYNEQFF. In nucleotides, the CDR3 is TGTGCCAGCAGCCAGATGGGACTCGAGTACAATGAGCAGTTCTTC.

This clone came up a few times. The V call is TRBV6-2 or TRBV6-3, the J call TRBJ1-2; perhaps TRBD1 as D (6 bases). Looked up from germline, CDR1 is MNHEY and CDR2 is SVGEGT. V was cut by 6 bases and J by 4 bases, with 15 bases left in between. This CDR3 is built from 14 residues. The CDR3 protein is CASSRQQGPYGYTF. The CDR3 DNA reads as TGTGCCAGCAGCCGCCAACAGGGACCCTATGGCTACACCTTC.

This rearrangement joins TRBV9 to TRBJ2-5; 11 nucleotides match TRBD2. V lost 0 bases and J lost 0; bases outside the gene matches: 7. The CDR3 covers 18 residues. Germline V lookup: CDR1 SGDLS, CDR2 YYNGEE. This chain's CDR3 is CASSVEGLADLHQETQYF. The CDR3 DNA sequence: TGTGCCAGCAGCGTAGAGGGACTAGCGGACCTCCACCAAGAGACCCAGTACTTC.

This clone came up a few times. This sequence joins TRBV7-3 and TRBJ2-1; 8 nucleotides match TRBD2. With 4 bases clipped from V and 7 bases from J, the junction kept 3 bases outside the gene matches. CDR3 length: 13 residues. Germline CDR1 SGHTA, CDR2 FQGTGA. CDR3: CASSSGLDNEQFF. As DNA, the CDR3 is TGTGCCAGCAGCTCGGGACTAGATAATGAGCAGTTCTTC.

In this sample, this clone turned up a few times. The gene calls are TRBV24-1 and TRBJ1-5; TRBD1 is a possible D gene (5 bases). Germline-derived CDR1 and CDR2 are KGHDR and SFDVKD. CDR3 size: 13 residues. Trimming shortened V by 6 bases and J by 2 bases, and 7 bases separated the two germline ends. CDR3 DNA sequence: TGTGCCACCAGTACAGGAGGCAATCAGCCCCAGCATTTT. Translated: CATSTGGNQPQHF.

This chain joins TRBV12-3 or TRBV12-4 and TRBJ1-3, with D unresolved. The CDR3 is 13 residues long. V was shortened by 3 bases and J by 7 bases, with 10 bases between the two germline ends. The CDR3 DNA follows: TGTGCCAGCAGTTTCGAGTTACTTAACACCATATATTTT. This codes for CASSFELLNTIYF.

DNA for the CDR3: TGTGCCAGCAGCCAAGAATACTTTTCTGGAAACACCATATATTTT. Protein: CASSQEYFSGNTIYF. The chain carries TRBV4-2 and TRBJ1-3, with no clear D. CDR3 length: 15 amino acids. V gave up 0 bases and J gave up 1 base, with 7 bases separating them. Germline CDR1 and CDR2: LGHNA and YNFKEQ.

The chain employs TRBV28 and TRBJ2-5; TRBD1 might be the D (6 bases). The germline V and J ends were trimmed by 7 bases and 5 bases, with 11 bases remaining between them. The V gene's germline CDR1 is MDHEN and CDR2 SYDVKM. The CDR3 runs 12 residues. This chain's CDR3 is CASTQGRETQYF. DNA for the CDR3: TGTGCCAGCACGCAGGGGCGGGAGACCCAGTACTTC.

CDR3: CASAGTGSYEQYF. The CDR3 bases are TGTGCCAGCGCCGGGACAGGATCCTACGAGCAGTACTTC. V is TRBV25-1 and J is TRBJ2-7; 8 bases align to TRBD1. The ends lost 8 bases at V and 1 base at J; junction bases unmatched: 4. The CDR3 has 13 residues. The germline V gene has CDR1 MGHDK and CDR2 SYGVNS.

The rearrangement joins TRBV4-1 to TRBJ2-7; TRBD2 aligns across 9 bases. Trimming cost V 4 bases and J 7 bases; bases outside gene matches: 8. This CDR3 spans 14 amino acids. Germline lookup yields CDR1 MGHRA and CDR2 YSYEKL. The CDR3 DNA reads TGCGCCAGCAGCCCCAGCGGGAGGCCGAGGGAGCAGTACTTC. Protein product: CASSPSGRPREQYF.

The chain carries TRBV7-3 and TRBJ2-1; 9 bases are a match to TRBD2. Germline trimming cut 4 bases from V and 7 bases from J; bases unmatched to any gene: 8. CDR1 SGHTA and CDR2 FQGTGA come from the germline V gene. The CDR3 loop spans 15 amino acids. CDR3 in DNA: TGTGCCAGCAGCTCTAATAGCGGGGGTAAAAATGAGCAGTTCTTC. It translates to CASSSNSGGKNEQFF.

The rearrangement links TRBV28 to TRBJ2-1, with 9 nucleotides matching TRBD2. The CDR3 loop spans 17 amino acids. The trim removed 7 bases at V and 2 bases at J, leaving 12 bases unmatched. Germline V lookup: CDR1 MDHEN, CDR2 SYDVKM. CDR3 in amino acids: CASTPWGLATTYNEQFF. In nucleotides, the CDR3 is TGTGCCAGCACCCCTTGGGGACTAGCTACAACCTACAATGAGCAGTTCTTC.

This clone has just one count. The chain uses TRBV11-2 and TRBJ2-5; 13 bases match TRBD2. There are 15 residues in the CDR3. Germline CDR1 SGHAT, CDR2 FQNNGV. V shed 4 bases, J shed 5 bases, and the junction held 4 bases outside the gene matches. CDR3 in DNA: TGTGCCAGCAGCTCGGGACTAGCGGGGTGGGAGACCCAGTACTTC. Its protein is CASSSGLAGWETQYF.

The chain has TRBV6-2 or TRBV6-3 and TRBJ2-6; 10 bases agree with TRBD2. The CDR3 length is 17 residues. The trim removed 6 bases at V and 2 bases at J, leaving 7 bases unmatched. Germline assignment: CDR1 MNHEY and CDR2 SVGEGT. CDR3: CASRPPSGSTGANVLTF. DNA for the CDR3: TGTGCCAGCAGGCCTCCTAGCGGGAGCACTGGGGCCAACGTCCTGACTTTC.

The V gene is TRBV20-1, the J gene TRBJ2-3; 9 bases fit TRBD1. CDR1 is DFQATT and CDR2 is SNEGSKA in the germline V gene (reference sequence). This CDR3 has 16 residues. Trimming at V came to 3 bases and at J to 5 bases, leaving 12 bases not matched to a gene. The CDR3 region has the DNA TGCAGTGCTAGTCCCCCCGGGACAGGGCTAGGAGATACGCAGTATTTT. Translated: CSASPPGTGLGDTQYF.

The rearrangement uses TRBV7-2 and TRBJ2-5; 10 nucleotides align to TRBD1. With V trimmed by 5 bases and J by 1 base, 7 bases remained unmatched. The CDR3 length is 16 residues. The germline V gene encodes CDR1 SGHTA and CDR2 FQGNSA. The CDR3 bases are TGTGCCAGCAGCCCAAGGGGACAGGGGACCCAAGAGACCCAGTACTTC. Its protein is CASSPRGQGTQETQYF.

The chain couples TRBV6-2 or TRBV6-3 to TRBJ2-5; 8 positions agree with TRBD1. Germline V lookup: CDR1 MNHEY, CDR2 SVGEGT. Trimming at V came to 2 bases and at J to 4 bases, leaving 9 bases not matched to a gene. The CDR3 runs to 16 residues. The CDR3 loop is CASSYGFGQGAETQYF. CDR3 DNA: TGTGCCAGCAGTTACGGGTTCGGGCAGGGGGCAGAGACCCAGTACTTC.

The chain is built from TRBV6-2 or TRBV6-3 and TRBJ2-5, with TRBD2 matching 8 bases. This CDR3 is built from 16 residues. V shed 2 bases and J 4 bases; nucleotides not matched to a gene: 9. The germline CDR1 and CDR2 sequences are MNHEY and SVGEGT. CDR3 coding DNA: TGTGCCAGCAGTTACAGTTCCGCGGGACTAGGAGAGACCCAGTACTTC. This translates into CASSYSSAGLGETQYF.

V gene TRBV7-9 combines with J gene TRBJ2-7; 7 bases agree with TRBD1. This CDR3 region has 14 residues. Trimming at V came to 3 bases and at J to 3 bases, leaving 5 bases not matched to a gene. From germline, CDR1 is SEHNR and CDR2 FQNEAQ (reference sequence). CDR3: CASSFMGQFYEQYF. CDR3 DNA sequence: TGTGCCAGCAGCTTTATGGGACAGTTCTACGAGCAGTACTTC.

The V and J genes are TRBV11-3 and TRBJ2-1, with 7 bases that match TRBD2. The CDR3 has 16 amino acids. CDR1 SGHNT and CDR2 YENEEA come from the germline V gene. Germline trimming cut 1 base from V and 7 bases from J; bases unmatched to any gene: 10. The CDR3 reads CASSLGNSAGPNEQFF. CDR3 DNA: TGTGCCAGCAGCTTAGGTAATTCAGCGGGGCCGAATGAGCAGTTCTTC. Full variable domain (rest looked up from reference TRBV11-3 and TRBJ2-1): EAGVVQSPRYKIIEKKQPVAFWCNPISGHNTLYWYLQNLGQGPELLIRYENEEAVDDSQLPKDRFSAERLKGVDSTLKIQPAELGDSAVYLCASSLGNSAGPNEQFFGPGTRLTVL.